One sample yielded the 3 T cell receptor beta chains listed below, sequenced in a study of cytomegalovirus exposure and HLA in healthy donors. PCR involved 60 Vbeta and 13 Jbeta primers. The method was immunoSEQ multiplex PCR; TCRdb's version includes in-frame clones alone and lacks a portion of them. There are 130,000 or so clones in the sample; approximately 80% occur only once, and 0.94% lies in the top ten. Sequenced input: PBMCs. Every receptor here comes from an older woman in good health and CMV-seronegative.

The V gene is TRBV5-6, the J gene TRBJ1-2, with TRBD1 as a possible D gene (6 bases). This CDR3 has 12 amino acids. V lost 4 bases to trimming and J lost 8 bases, with 12 bases between them. Germline CDR1 reads SGHDT; CDR2 reads YYEEEE. CDR3 loop: CASSRGAWGYTF. The CDR3 nucleotides are TGTGCCAGCAGCCGGGGGGCGTGGGGCTACACCTTC.

V and J are TRBV6-1 and TRBJ2-3; D not resolved. The CDR3 has 14 amino acids. V lost 6 bases and J lost 0, with 10 bases in between. Germline lookup yields CDR1 MNHNS and CDR2 SASEGT. The CDR3 nucleotides read TGTGCCAGCAGAGTCATCACTAGCACAGATACGCAGTATTTT. This sequence encodes CASRVITSTDTQYF.

This chain joins TRBV7-6 and TRBJ2-6; 8 nucleotides agree with TRBD1. J lost 2 bases, V lost 2 bases, and 5 bases had no gene match. Germline V gene lookup returns CDR1 SGHVS and CDR2 FNYEAQ. This CDR3 contains 17 residues. CDR3 sequence (DNA): TGTGCCAGCAGCTTAAGGGGGACAGGAGCTGGGGCCAACGTCCTGACTTTC. This gives the protein CASSLRGTGAGANVLTF.